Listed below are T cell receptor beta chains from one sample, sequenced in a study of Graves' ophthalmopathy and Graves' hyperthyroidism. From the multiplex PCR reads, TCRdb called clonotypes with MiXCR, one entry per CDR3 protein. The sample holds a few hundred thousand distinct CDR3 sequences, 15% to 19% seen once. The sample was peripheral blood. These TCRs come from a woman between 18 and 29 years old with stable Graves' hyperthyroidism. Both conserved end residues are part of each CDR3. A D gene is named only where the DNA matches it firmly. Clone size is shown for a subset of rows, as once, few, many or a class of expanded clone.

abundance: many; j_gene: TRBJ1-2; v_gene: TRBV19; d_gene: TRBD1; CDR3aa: CASTMTGEYGYTF; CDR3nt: TGTGCCAGTACCATGACAGGGGAGTATGGCTACACCTTC
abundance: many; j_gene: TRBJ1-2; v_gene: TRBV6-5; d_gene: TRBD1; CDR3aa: CASSYSGQGYYGYTF; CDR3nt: TGTGCCAGCAGTTACTCGGGACAGGGGTACTATGGCTACACCTTC
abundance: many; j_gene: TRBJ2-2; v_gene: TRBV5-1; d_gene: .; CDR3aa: CASSTGGASGELFF; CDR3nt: TGCGCCAGCAGCACGGGGGGCGCGTCCGGGGAGCTGTTTTTT
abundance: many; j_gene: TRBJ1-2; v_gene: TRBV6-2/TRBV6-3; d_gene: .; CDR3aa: CASSYLIGTGTNYGYTF; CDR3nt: TGTGCCAGCAGTTATCTAATCGGGACGGGAACCAACTATGGCTACACCTTC
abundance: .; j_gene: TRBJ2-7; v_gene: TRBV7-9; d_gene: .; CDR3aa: CASSQTGTNYEQYF; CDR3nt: TGTGCCAGCAGCCAAACCGGGACCAACTACGAGCAGTACTTC
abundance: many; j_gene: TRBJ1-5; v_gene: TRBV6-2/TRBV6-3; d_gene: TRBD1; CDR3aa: CASRGQFGNQPQHF; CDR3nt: TGTGCCAGCAGGGGACAGTTCGGCAATCAGCCCCAGCATTTT
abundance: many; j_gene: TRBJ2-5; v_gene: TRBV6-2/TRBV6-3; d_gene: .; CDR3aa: CASSYSVQAYQETQYF; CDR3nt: TGTGCCAGCAGTTACTCCGTCCAGGCCTACCAAGAGACCCAGTACTTC
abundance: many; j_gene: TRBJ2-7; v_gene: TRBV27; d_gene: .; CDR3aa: CATARVPYEQYF; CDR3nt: TGTGCCACTGCGAGGGTCCCCTACGAGCAGTACTTC
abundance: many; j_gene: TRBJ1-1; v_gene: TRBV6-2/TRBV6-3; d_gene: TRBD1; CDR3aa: CASSYGGGLTEAFF; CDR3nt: TGTGCCAGCAGTTATGGAGGGGGCCTCACTGAAGCTTTCTTT
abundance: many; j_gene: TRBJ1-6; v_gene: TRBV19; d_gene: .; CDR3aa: CASSPFGGGNSPLHF; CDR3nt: TGTGCCAGTAGTCCTTTCGGGGGCGGTAATTCACCCCTCCACTTT
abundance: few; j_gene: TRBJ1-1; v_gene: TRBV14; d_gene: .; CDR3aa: CASSQDRAAAFF; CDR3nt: TGTGCCAGCAGCCAAGATAGGGCTGCGGCTTTCTTT
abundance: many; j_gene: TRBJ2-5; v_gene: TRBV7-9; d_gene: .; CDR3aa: CASSPTGAQGETQYF; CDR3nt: TGTGCCAGCAGCCCGACGGGGGCCCAGGGGGAGACCCAGTACTTC
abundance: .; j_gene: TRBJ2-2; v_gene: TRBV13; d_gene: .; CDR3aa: CASSPPEASGELFF; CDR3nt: TGTGCCAGCAGCCCCCCGGAAGCCTCCGGGGAGCTGTTTTTT
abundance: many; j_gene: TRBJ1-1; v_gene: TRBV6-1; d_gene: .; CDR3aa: CASSESGRTGMAFF; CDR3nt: TGTGCCAGCAGTGAATCTGGCAGGACGGGTATGGCTTTCTTT
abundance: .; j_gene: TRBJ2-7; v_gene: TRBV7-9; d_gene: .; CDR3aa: CASSLHRAGEQYF; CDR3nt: TGTGCCAGCAGCTTACACAGGGCCGGCGAGCAGTACTTC
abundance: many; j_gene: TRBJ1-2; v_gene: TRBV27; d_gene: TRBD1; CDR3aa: CASRRTGPKGYGYTF; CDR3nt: TGTGCCAGCAGACGGACAGGGCCCAAGGGCTATGGCTACACCTTC
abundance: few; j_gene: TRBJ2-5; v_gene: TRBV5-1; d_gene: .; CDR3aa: CASSLLGGAQETQYF; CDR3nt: TGCGCCAGCAGCTTGTTGGGGGGCGCCCAAGAGACCCAGTACTTC
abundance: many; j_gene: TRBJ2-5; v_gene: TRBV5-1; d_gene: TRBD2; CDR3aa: CASSSPRTSGGAETQYF; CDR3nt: TGCGCCAGCAGCAGCCCCCGGACTAGCGGGGGGGCTGAGACCCAGTACTTC
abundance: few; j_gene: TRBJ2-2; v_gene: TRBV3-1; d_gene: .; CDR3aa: CASSQVAATATGELFF; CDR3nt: TGTGCCAGCAGCCAAGTCGCAGCGACAGCCACCGGGGAGCTGTTTTTT
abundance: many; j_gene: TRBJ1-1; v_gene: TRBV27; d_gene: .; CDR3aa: CASRWGRETEAFF; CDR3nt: TGTGCCAGCAGGTGGGGACGAGAGACTGAAGCTTTCTTT
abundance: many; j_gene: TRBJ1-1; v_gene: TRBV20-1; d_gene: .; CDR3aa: CSAKGRRGKTEAFF; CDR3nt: TGCAGTGCTAAAGGACGGCGAGGGAAGACTGAAGCTTTCTTT
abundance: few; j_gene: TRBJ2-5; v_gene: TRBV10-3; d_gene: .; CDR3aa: CAISVDRQETQYF; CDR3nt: TGTGCCATCAGTGTCGATAGGCAAGAGACCCAGTACTTC
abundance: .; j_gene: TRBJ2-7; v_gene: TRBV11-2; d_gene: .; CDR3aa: CASSLGVLYEQYF; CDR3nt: TGTGCCAGCAGCTTAGGGGTCCTCTACGAGCAGTACTTC
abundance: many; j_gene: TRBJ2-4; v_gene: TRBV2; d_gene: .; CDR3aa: CASSGALAKNIQYF; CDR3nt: TGTGCCAGCAGTGGAGCGTTAGCCAAAAACATTCAGTACTTC
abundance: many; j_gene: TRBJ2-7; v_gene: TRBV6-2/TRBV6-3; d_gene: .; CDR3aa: CASSYAAEGGYEQYF; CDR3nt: TGTGCCAGCAGTTACGCGGCGGAGGGTGGATACGAGCAGTACTTC
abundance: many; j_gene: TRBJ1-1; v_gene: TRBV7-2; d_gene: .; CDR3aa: CASSLFPGDYTEAFF; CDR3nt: TGTGCCAGCAGCTTATTCCCAGGGGACTACACTGAAGCTTTCTTT
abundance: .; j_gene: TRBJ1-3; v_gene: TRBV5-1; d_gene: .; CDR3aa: CASSLERGGNTIYF; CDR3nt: TGCGCCAGCAGCCTGGAAAGGGGGGGAAACACCATATATTTT
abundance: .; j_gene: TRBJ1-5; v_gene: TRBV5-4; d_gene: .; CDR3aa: CASSVEAHRGEAQPQHF; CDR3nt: TGTGCCAGCAGCGTTGAAGCCCACCGAGGGGAGGCTCAGCCCCAGCATTTT
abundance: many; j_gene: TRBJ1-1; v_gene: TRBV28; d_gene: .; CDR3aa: CASRASGGRDTEAFF; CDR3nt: TGTGCCAGCAGGGCGTCGGGGGGGCGAGACACTGAAGCTTTCTTT
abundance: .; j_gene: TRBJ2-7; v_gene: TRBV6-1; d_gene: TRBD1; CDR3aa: CASDGGTGGHEQYF; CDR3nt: TGTGCCAGCGACGGCGGGACAGGGGGCCACGAGCAGTACTTC
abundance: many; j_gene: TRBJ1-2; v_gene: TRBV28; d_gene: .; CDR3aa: CASSSSWTHYGYTF; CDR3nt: TGTGCCAGCAGTTCCTCATGGACACACTATGGCTACACCTTC
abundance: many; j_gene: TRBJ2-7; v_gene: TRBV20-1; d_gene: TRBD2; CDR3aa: CSARTSGGIYEQYF; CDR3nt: TGCAGTGCTAGGACTAGCGGGGGGATCTACGAGCAGTACTTC
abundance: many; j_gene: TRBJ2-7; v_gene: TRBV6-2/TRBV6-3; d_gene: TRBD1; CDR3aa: CASSYRDRGIYEQYF; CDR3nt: TGTGCCAGCAGTTATCGGGACAGGGGAATATACGAGCAGTACTTC
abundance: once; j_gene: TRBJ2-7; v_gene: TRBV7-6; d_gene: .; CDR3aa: CASQLLQGYEQYF; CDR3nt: TGTGCCAGCCAACTACTACAGGGCTACGAGCAGTACTTC
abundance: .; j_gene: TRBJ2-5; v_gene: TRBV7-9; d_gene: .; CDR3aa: CASSLEGVQETQYF; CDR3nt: TGTGCCAGCAGCCTGGAGGGGGTCCAAGAGACCCAGTACTTC
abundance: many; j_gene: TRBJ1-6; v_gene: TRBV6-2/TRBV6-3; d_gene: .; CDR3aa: CASSVMTDRSPLHF; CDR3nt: TGTGCCAGCAGTGTTATGACAGACCGTTCACCCCTCCACTTT
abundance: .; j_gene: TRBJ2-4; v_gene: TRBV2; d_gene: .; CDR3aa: CASRGAKNIKYF; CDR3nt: TGTGCCAGCAGAGGGGCCAAAAACATTAAGTACTTC
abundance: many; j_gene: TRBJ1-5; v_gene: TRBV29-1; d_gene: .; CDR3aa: CSVEFKSNQPQHF; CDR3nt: TGCAGCGTTGAGTTCAAAAGCAATCAGCCCCAGCATTTT
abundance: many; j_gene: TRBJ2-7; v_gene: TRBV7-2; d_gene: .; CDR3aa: CASSSRQSSYEQYF; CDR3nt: TGTGCCAGCAGCTCTCGACAGAGCTCCTACGAGCAGTACTTC
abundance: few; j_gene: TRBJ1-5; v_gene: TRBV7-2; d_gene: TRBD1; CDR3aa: CASSLAWDRDTQPQHF; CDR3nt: TGTGCCAGCAGCTTAGCTTGGGACAGGGACACTCAGCCCCAGCATTTT
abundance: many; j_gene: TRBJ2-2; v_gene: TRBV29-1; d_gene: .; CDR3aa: CSVDWGNTGELFF; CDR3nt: TGCAGCGTTGATTGGGGAAACACCGGGGAGCTGTTTTTT